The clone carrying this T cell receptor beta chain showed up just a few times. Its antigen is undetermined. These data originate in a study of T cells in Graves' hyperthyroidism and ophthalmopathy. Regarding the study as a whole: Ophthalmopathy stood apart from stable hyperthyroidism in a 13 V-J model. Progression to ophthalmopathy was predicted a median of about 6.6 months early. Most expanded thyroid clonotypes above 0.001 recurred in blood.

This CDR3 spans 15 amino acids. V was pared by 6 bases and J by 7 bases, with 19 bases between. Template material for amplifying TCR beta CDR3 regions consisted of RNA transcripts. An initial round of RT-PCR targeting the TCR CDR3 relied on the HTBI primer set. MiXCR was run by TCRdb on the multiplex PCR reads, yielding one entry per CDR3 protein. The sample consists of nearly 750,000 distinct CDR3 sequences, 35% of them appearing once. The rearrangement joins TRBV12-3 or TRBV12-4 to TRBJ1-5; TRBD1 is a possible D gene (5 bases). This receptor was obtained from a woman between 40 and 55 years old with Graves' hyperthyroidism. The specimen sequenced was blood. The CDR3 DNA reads TGTGCCAGCAGAAACACCCCGGGGGGTTCCCAGCCCCAGCATTTT. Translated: CASRNTPGGSQPQHF.